This T cell receptor beta chain was captured in a study of blood T cell repertoires in COVID-19. Produced via immunoSEQ multiplex PCR; TCRdb's table is partial and in-frame only. This repertoire shows 300,000 to 400,000 clones, more than 90% found once; its top ten account for roughly 2.6%. The trim removed 0 bases at V and 3 bases at J, leaving 2 bases unmatched. The CDR3 contains 15 residues. Germline-derived CDR1 and CDR2 are LNHNV and YYDKDF (reference sequence). Specimen: PBMCs or T cells enriched from blood (not recorded which). V and J are TRBV15 and TRBJ2-5; the match to TRBD2 covers 9 bases. The receptor was isolated from a man in his sixties who had recovered from COVID-19. The CDR3 DNA is TGTGCCACCAGCAGAGATCCTAGCGGGGAAGAGACCCAGTACTTC. It encodes CATSRDPSGEETQYF.